Reported below is one T cell receptor (beta chain). The antigen remains unidentified. V was cut by 1 base and J by 5 bases, with 10 bases left in between. This CDR3 has 14 amino acids. Per germline, CDR1 SGHTA and CDR2 FQGNSA. The sample is drawn from a study of T cell responses to AZD1222 COVID-19 vaccine. Profiling relied on immunoSEQ multiplex PCR, and the TCRdb table lists in-frame clones only, not all of them. The table records approximately 110,000 clones, approximately 89% of them present only once. Broader study findings: Vaccine-associated CD4 TCRs ranged over spike, dominating at 160-218 and 743-854. Two doses of AZD1222 preceded a rise in Spike-specific TCR breadth and depth.

Sequenced material: peripheral blood, taken 28 days after the second AZD1222 dose. This sequence was found in an adult who received the AZD1222 COVID-19 vaccine. The rearrangement joins TRBV7-2 to TRBJ2-3; D unclear. CDR3 in DNA: TGTGCCAGCAGCTTAGGTGGTTTGCAAGATACGCAGTATTTT. It encodes CASSLGGLQDTQYF.